The T cell receptor beta chain under discussion was sequenced for a study of cytomegalovirus exposure and HLA in healthy donors. Germline-derived CDR1 and CDR2 are MDHEN and SYDVKM. This CDR3 contains 14 residues. Unmatched junction bases numbered 8, after V lost 5 bases and J lost 6 bases. The PCR ran on 60 Vbeta and 13 Jbeta primers. The protocol was immunoSEQ multiplex PCR, while the TCRdb copy is restricted to in-frame clones and leaves out a portion. The sample records around 240,000 clones, 82% being singletons. This receptor was obtained from a woman aged 40 to 55 in good health and CMV-seropositive. The sequenced sample was PBMCs. This chain joins TRBV28 and TRBJ1-2; 8 bases are shared with TRBD1. Here the CDR3 reads CASSLDRVGNGYTF. CDR3 sequence (DNA): TGTGCCAGCAGTCTGGACAGGGTTGGAAATGGCTACACCTTC.